The T cell receptor beta chain described here comes from a study of blood T cell repertoires in COVID-19. Germline V gene data show CDR1 as WSHSY and CDR2 as SAAADI. The CDR3 runs 14 residues. The junction had 7 bases not matched to a gene; V was cut back by 6 bases and J by 5 bases. The repertoire was sequenced with immunoSEQ multiplex PCR; TCRdb's copy has only in-frame clones and lacks some. The sample has hundreds of thousands of clones; approximately 90% are singletons. The chain has TRBV10-2 and TRBJ2-5, with 9 bases aligning to TRBD1. The clonotype was recovered from a man aged 18 to 35 with COVID-19, enrolled during active disease. The sequenced material came from peripheral blood. CDR3 amino acids: CASRRDRAWETQYF. CDR3 DNA sequence: TGCGCCAGCAGGAGGGACAGGGCATGGGAGACCCAGTACTTC.